This is a list of T cell receptor beta chains from one sample in a study of cytomegalovirus exposure and HLA in healthy donors. The data were produced by immunoSEQ multiplex PCR, yet TCRdb's version contains in-frame clones alone and is incomplete. The repertoire includes 110,000 or so clones, about 80% of them detected once, and approximately 5% sits in the top ten. The sample consisted of PBMCs. These receptors were obtained from a woman aged 25 to 45 in good health and CMV-seropositive. CDR3s include the opening cysteine and the closing phenylalanine or tryptophan. Fields, in order: J gene, D gene, V gene, clone size, CDR3 protein, CDR3 DNA. D genes are given only for firm matches. Size tells how often a clone was seen (once, few, many) or the class of an expanded clone, and some rows leave it out.

TRBJ1-2,NA,TRBV29-1,NA,CSVEEPRGADYGYTF,TGCAGCGTTGAAGAACCCCGGGGGGCGGACTATGGCTACACCTTC
TRBJ2-1,TRBD2,TRBV28,NA,CASRPGSSGGYNEQFF,TGTGCCAGCAGACCAGGGTCTAGCGGGGGCTACAATGAGCAGTTCTTC
TRBJ1-2,NA,TRBV2,NA,CASTTDRGYTF,TGTGCCAGCACCACTGACAGAGGCTACACCTTC
TRBJ1-1,NA,TRBV19,NA,CASSIIGRASMNTEAFF,TGTGCCAGTAGTATCATCGGCAGGGCGAGTATGAACACTGAAGCTTTCTTT
TRBJ1-4,NA,TRBV28,NA,CASSLFPLADGKEKLFF,TGTGCCAGCAGTTTATTTCCCCTGGCGGATGGTAAAGAAAAACTGTTTTTT
TRBJ1-2,NA,TRBV2,NA,CASVSVRGYTF,TGTGCCAGCGTCTCGGTGCGCGGCTACACCTTC
TRBJ2-1,NA,TRBV25-1,NA,CASSDPDSSSYNEQFF,TGTGCCAGCAGTGACCCGGACAGCAGCTCCTACAATGAGCAGTTCTTC
TRBJ1-5,NA,TRBV6-6,few,CASSLPNQPQHF,TGTGCCAGCAGCCTACCGAATCAGCCCCAGCATTTT
TRBJ1-5,NA,TRBV19,NA,CASSGTGNQPQHF,TGTGCCAGTAGTGGTACAGGTAATCAGCCCCAGCATTTT
TRBJ2-3,NA,TRBV5-1,NA,CASSLARTWDSTDTQYF,TGCGCCAGCAGCTTGGCGAGGACATGGGATAGCACAGATACGCAGTATTTT
TRBJ1-3,NA,TRBV19,once,CASSIENRPGNTIYF,TGTGCCAGTAGTATAGAGAACAGACCTGGAAACACCATATATTTT
TRBJ1-1,NA,TRBV14,NA,CASSQDYHRVWVSTEAFF,TGTGCCAGCAGCCAAGATTATCACAGGGTCTGGGTTAGCACTGAAGCTTTCTTT
TRBJ2-7,NA,TRBV2,few,CVCKEKTAYEQYF,TGTGTTTGCAAGGAGAAGACGGCATACGAGCAGTACTTC
TRBJ2-7,TRBD1,TRBV5-1,few,CASSIMGQVDYEQYF,TGCGCCAGCAGCATTATGGGACAGGTAGACTACGAGCAGTACTTC
TRBJ1-1,TRBD1,TRBV30,NA,CAWRPRTGAQVNTEAFF,TGTGCCTGGAGACCTCGGACAGGGGCACAGGTGAACACTGAAGCTTTCTTT
TRBJ2-1,TRBD2,TRBV6-5,NA,CASSHKRGGYNEQFF,TGTGCCAGCAGTCACAAACGGGGGGGGTACAATGAGCAGTTCTTC
TRBJ2-2,NA,TRBV29-1,few,CSVSRGGGTGELFF,TGCAGCGTTAGCAGAGGAGGTGGCACCGGGGAGCTGTTTTTT
TRBJ1-2,TRBD1,TRBV7-9,NA,CASSPPGQGATGYTF,TGTGCCAGCAGCCCTCCCGGACAGGGGGCAACTGGCTACACCTTC
TRBJ1-1,TRBD1,TRBV2,NA,CASSDRGLGEAFF,TGTGCCAGCAGTGATAGGGGGCTGGGTGAAGCTTTCTTT
TRBJ2-3,NA,TRBV4-1,NA,CASSQDFLIDTDTQYF,TGCGCCAGCAGCCAAGACTTCCTGATAGACACAGATACGCAGTATTTT
TRBJ2-7,TRBD1,TRBV5-1,NA,CASSLGTGVYEQYF,TGCGCCAGCAGCCTCGGGACAGGGGTCTACGAGCAGTACTTC
TRBJ2-7,TRBD1,TRBV15,NA,CATSRGQGTFDEQYF,TGTGCCACCAGCAGAGGACAGGGTACTTTCGACGAGCAGTACTTC
TRBJ2-7,NA,TRBV2,few,CFCKEETAYEQYF,TGTTTTTGCAAGGAGGAGACGGCATACGAGCAGTACTTC
TRBJ1-2,NA,TRBV27,NA,CASNSLYGYTF,TGTGCTAGCAACAGCCTCTATGGCTACACCTTC
TRBJ2-5,TRBD1,TRBV13,NA,CASSPRQGTQETQYF,TGTGCCAGCAGCCCGCGACAGGGTACGCAAGAGACCCAGTACTTC
TRBJ1-4,NA,TRBV27,few,CASRRTINEKLFF,TGTGCCAGCAGGCGAACGATTAATGAAAAACTGTTTTTT
TRBJ2-5,NA,TRBV7-6,NA,CASSLAGARETQYF,TGTGCCAGCAGCTTAGCGGGGGCGCGGGAGACCCAGTACTTC
TRBJ2-3,NA,TRBV6-5,NA,CASSSRQRTDTQYF,TGTGCCAGCAGTTCCAGACAACGCACAGATACGCAGTATTTT
TRBJ1-2,NA,TRBV11-1,NA,CASSLTESNYGYTF,TGTGCCAGCAGCTTAACAGAATCTAACTATGGCTACACCTTC
TRBJ2-7,NA,TRBV7-9,NA,CASSFNHREQYF,TGTGCCAGCAGCTTTAACCACAGGGAGCAGTACTTC
TRBJ1-2,NA,TRBV19,few,CASGTGNSAYGYTF,TGTGCCAGTGGAACCGGGAATAGCGCCTATGGCTACACCTTC
TRBJ2-5,TRBD2,TRBV30,NA,CAWSPTGRGLAGQETQYF,TGTGCCTGGAGTCCTACCGGGAGGGGACTAGCGGGACAAGAGACCCAGTACTTC
TRBJ2-2,NA,TRBV4-1,once,CASSQVPVANTGELFF,TGCGCCAGCAGCCAAGTGCCAGTCGCGAACACCGGGGAGCTGTTTTTT
TRBJ2-2,TRBD2,TRBV7-6,NA,CASSLGTSGLPGELFF,TGTGCCAGCAGCTTAGGGACTAGCGGGCTTCCCGGGGAGCTGTTTTTT
TRBJ2-7,TRBD1,TRBV2,NA,CASNEDRAYEQYF,TGTGCCAGCAATGAGGACAGGGCCTACGAGCAGTACTTC
TRBJ2-3,TRBD2,TRBV4-2,NA,CASSPRGSAGAVDTQYF,TGTGCCAGCAGCCCCCGAGGCTCAGCGGGAGCGGTAGATACGCAGTATTTT
TRBJ1-3,NA,TRBV7-9,few,CASSRRGNTIYF,TGTGCCAGCAGCAGGAGAGGAAACACCATATATTTT
TRBJ1-4,NA,TRBV11-3,NA,CASSSWTAATNEKLFF,TGTGCCAGCAGCTCATGGACAGCTGCAACTAATGAAAAACTGTTTTTT
TRBJ1-6,TRBD1,TRBV2,NA,CASITDRGHNSPLHF,TGTGCCAGCATTACGGACAGGGGGCATAATTCACCCCTCCACTTT
TRBJ1-5,NA,TRBV28,NA,CASSPSGVGNQPQHF,TGTGCCAGCAGTCCGTCGGGGGTTGGCAATCAGCCCCAGCATTTT
TRBJ2-7,TRBD1,TRBV27,few,CASSTRTGTHEQYF,TGTGCCAGCAGTACCCGGACAGGGACCCACGAGCAGTACTTC